A single sample gave rise to the 5 T cell receptor beta chains below, sequenced in a study of T cells in narcolepsy. Assay: immunoSEQ multiplex PCR; the TCRdb copy retains only in-frame clones and omits some. This table has roughly 24,000 clones, 81% appearing once. Sequences were obtained from memory (CD45RA-) CD4+ T cells from blood. The receptors stem from a human donor in good health.

The chain is built from TRBV27 and TRBJ1-2, with no clear D. The germline V gene encodes CDR1 MNHEY and CDR2 SMNVEV (reference sequence). V gave up 5 bases and J gave up 4 bases, with 17 bases separating them. The CDR3 sequence is 15 residues long. CDR3 residues: CASSPNDRVLYGYTF. CDR3 in DNA: TGTGCCAGCAGTCCCAACGATAGGGTTCTCTATGGCTACACCTTC.

This clone was observed a handful of times. The chain uses TRBV5-1 and TRBJ2-5; TRBD2 aligns across 15 bases. Germline V gives CDR1 SGHRS, CDR2 YFSETQ. The ends lost 3 bases at V and 5 bases at J; junction bases unmatched: 8. This CDR3 is 17 amino acids long. The CDR3 DNA reads as TGCGCCAGCAGCTCCGGACTAGCGGGGGGGCAGGTGGAGACCCAGTACTTC. As protein: CASSSGLAGGQVETQYF.

As regards this clone: The identical CDR3 is also encoded by other nucleotide sequences in the sample. The chain employs TRBV14 and TRBJ2-1; 11 bases map to TRBD2. CDR3 length: 15 amino acids. V shed 2 bases, J shed 7 bases, and the junction held 4 bases outside the gene matches. Per the germline V gene, CDR1 is SGHDN and CDR2 is FVKESK. The CDR3 nucleotides read TGTGCCAGCAGCCAAACTAGCGGGGGAGGGAATGAGCAGTTCTTC. This translates into CASSQTSGGGNEQFF.

The rearrangement uses TRBV29-1 and TRBJ1-1; tentative D call: TRBD1 (5 bases). Germline CDR1 SQVTM, CDR2 ANQGSEA. V was trimmed by 8 bases and J by 3 bases, leaving 13 bases between them. The CDR3 loop spans 12 amino acids. The CDR3, as DNA: TGCAGCATCTGGTGGGGGGACACTGAAGCTTTCTTT. Its protein product is CSIWWGDTEAFF.

The chain joins TRBV7-9 to TRBJ1-1, with D possibly TRBD1 on 5 matching bases. Per the germline V gene, CDR1 is SEHNR and CDR2 is FQNEAQ (reference sequence). V gave up 1 base and J gave up 7 bases, with 22 bases separating them. The CDR3 extends over 17 amino acids. The CDR3 loop reads CASSLGDISETALEAFF. The CDR3 region has the DNA TGTGCCAGCAGCTTAGGGGATATATCAGAGACAGCTCTTGAAGCTTTCTTT.